The T cell receptor beta chain described here comes from a study of monozygotic twins with inflammatory bowel disease (dated by TCRdb to between 2018 and 2021). For context, the study as a whole: The complete study included approximately 28 monozygotic twin pairs: 19 IBD-discordant Danish pairs and nine German pairs, of which four were IBD-concordant and five were IBD-discordant. Within discordant pairs, disease-associated traits were sought mainly by comparing IBD patients with their genetically identical healthy co-twins. Each individual had, on average, about 151 000 unique TCRalpha sequences and 181 000 unique TCRbeta sequences available for analysis.

CDR1 and CDR2, per the germline V gene (reference sequence), are SEHNR and FQNEAQ. The cysteine opens and the phenylalanine closes a CDR3 of 14 amino acids. No DNA sequence was recorded. Broad study findings and their caveats: No single strong signal or clonotype linked to IBD turned up in the results, so the idea that one exists was not supported. Differing immunosuppressive treatments among patients may have added background noise and inter-individual variability to the repertoires. Measured by the inverse Simpson index, TCRbeta repertoire diversity was lower in IBD patients than in their healthy co-twins. Different T cell subtypes could not be distinguished in the analysis. Repertoire similarity did not differ between concordant and discordant twins, possibly due to limited statistical power. Compared with healthy twins, IBD patients shared fewer clonotypes with other individuals, and the difference was most pronounced in patients with signs of disease activity.

From each donor, an approximately 2.5 ml peripheral blood sample was collected into PAXgene tubes and stored at -80 degrees C. Total RNA was isolated from whole blood with the PAXgene blood miRNA kit on an automated QIAcube, without T cell sorting. Peripheral blood from monozygotic twin pairs concordant or discordant for inflammatory bowel disease was subjected to deep TCRalpha and TCRbeta repertoire profiling with unique molecular barcoding. Smoking habits were recorded for all twin pairs, and each individual was classified as a current, former or never smoker. The library was made by 5' RACE. Preparation of each TCR library used 3,000 to 3,500 ng of total RNA. For each sample, cDNA synthesis with SMARTScribe reverse transcriptase was split into eight separate reactions. Unique molecular identifiers containing a 6-nucleotide sample barcode were introduced through template switching during cDNA synthesis. TCRalpha and TCRbeta cDNA was amplified by two nested PCRs of 16 and 9 cycles, with bead purification after each PCR. Before amplification, the cDNA was both treated with uracil DNA-glycosylase and purified with the QIAquick PCR purification kit. The second PCR was the step at which Illumina TruSeq-compatible adapters and sample-specific barcodes were added. Library quality and concentration were assessed using TapeStation and Qubit, and 5 ng of each library was pooled. Sequencing of pooled libraries was carried out on an Illumina HiSeq2500 single-index Rapid Run using 2 x 100 bp reads and custom sequencing primers. In the paper's pipeline: MiGEC version 1.2.6 was used for UMI-based consensus assembly, which corrected PCR and sequencing errors. V(D)J alignment, clonotype assembly and CDR3 extraction were performed with MiXCR version 2.1.1. Normalisation of gene usage, clonotype sharing and MAIT/NKT TCR abundance was achieved by analysing the top 1000, 10 000 and 20 000 clonotypes per sample. Diversity was computed as the inverse Simpson index with the vegan R package after downsampling to 27 000 UMIs. Paired Mann-Whitney U tests were applied to discordant twin pairs, with Benjamini-Hochberg correction for multiple testing. Reads reprocessed by TCRdb are summarized as one entry per CDR3 protein sequence, and DNA is absent. These V and J calls are TCRdb output, not the study's own analysis. The data table for this sample lists about 380,000 distinct CDR3 sequences. The leading ten clones occupy just over 2.5% of the sample.

A remark on this clonotype: Its antigen is currently not known.

The rearranged segments are TRBV7-9 and TRBJ2-3; TCRdb's assignment of TRBD1 cannot be checked, as there is no DNA. Source material: blood. This clonotype was obtained from a human donor with ulcerative colitis or Crohn's disease, or a healthy co-twin of an affected twin (not recorded which). The CDR3 reads as follows: CASSEGQGTDTQYF.